The clone carrying this T cell receptor (beta chain) came up a few times. Its specificity is unknown. The germline V and J ends were trimmed by 5 bases and 4 bases, with 22 bases remaining between them. The germline V gene has CDR1 LNHNV and CDR2 YYDKDF (reference sequence). The CDR3 is 17 amino acids. The data were taken from a study of identical twins. One entry per CDR3 protein results from TCRdb running MiXCR on the 5' RACE reads. The repertoire holds hundreds of thousands of distinct CDR3 sequences, with 7.5% as singletons. Findings and caveats of the study: Excess sharing between twins was weaker in beta out-of-frame sequences. Out-of-frame alpha sequences shared by twins were enriched for low generation probability. The presence of invariant MAIT and iNKT cells could partly confound analyses of zero-insertion sequences.

A further study also used this sample, focusing on yellow fever vaccine responses in identical twins. In that study: Reportedly, the T cell response mounted by twins to vaccine seemed partly convergent, partly personalized.

Sequenced material: CD8+ T cells sorted from blood. The chain employs TRBV15 and TRBJ2-3, with a possible D match to TRBD2 (6 bases). The sequence derives from a young woman in good health. The CDR3 spells CATSPRGSKSKSDTQYF. The CDR3 bases are TGTGCCACCAGCCCCCGGGGGAGCAAGAGTAAGTCAGATACGCAGTATTTT.